One sample yielded the 8 T cell receptor beta chains listed below, sequenced in a study of blood T cell repertoires in COVID-19. Here immunoSEQ multiplex PCR was the method, and the copy in TCRdb shows in-frame clones only, minus some. Of 250,000 to 300,000 clones listed, about nine tenths are singletons. The specimen sequenced was PBMCs or T cells enriched from blood (not recorded which). The receptor set was obtained from a woman between 50 and 59 years old who had been exposed to COVID-19.

The V gene is TRBV27, the J gene TRBJ2-2; a possible D gene is TRBD1 (6 bases). CDR3 length: 15 amino acids. CDR1 and CDR2 (germline): MNHEY, SMNVEV (reference sequence). Trimming shortened V by 2 bases and J by 4 bases, and 11 bases separated the two germline ends. CDR3 region: CASSLVGGGTGELFF. In DNA form, the CDR3 reads TGTGCCAGCAGTTTAGTAGGGGGTGGCACCGGGGAGCTGTTTTTT.

The chain is built from TRBV7-9 and TRBJ1-1, with D possibly being TRBD1 (5 bases). The CDR3 has 16 amino acids. V was cut by 5 bases and J by 0 bases, with 16 bases left in between. CDR1 is SEHNR and CDR2 is FQNEAQ in the germline V gene (reference sequence). CDR3 nucleotides: TGTGCCAGCAGCCGCGACAGACAGACTTTGAACACTGAAGCTTTCTTT. This encodes CASSRDRQTLNTEAFF.

The CDR3 DNA follows: TGTGCCAGCAGTTCCGGCAGGACAAGTGAAAAACTGTTTTTT. Amino acid sequence: CASSSGRTSEKLFF. The V gene is TRBV27, the J gene TRBJ1-4; weak D call: TRBD1 (5 bases). The CDR3 totals 14 residues. V lost 4 bases to trimming and J lost 7 bases, with 13 bases between them. Germline CDR1 reads MNHEY; CDR2 reads SMNVEV (reference sequence).

CDR3 region: CASSGLYMNTEAFF. In nucleotides, the CDR3 is TGTGCCAGCAGTGGGTTATACATGAACACTGAAGCTTTCTTT. The genes are TRBV2 and TRBJ1-1, with unresolved D. The ends were cut back, 4 bases at V and 0 bases at J, with 9 bases in the middle. Germline V gives CDR1 SNHLY, CDR2 FYNNEI. The CDR3 loop spans 14 amino acids.

The V gene is TRBV19, the J gene TRBJ1-2; D gene unclear. The germline CDR1 and CDR2 sequences are LNHDA and SQIVND (reference sequence). The V gene lost 3 bases and the J gene lost 8 bases, with 13 bases spanning the gap. This CDR3 has 13 residues. For the CDR3, the DNA is TGTGCCAGTAGTATGGGAGGAGTATGGGGCTACACCTTC. Translation: CASSMGGVWGYTF.

In nucleotides, the CDR3 is TGTGCCAGCAGCCAAGTTATTAGCGGGGTCTGGGTAAATACGCAGTATTTT. It yields the protein CASSQVISGVWVNTQYF. The V call is TRBV3-1 (or the pseudogene TRBV3-2), the J call TRBJ2-3; 8 bases align to TRBD2. Germline assignment: CDR1 LGHDT and CDR2 YNNKEL (reference sequence). The junction had 13 bases not matched to a gene; V was cut back by 1 base and J by 7 bases. This CDR3 comprises 17 residues.

This chain connects TRBV9 to TRBJ1-2; 8 nucleotides match TRBD1. The germline CDR1 and CDR2 sequences are SGDLS and YYNGEE. This CDR3 is built from 14 residues. V was clipped by 4 bases and J by 1 base; unmatched bases: 3. The CDR3 is CASSLQGGNYGYTF. As DNA, the CDR3 is TGTGCCAGCAGCTTACAGGGGGGTAACTATGGCTACACCTTC.

The chain carries TRBV25-1 and TRBJ1-4; 7 nucleotides match TRBD1. Germline CDR1 and CDR2: MGHDK and SYGVNS. Trimming took 8 bases from V and 7 from J; bases not matched to a gene: 7. This CDR3 is built from 13 residues. CDR3 nucleotide sequence: TGTGCCAGCTCAAGACAGGGAGGTGAAAAACTGTTTTTT. Translating it yields CASSRQGGEKLFF.